This T cell receptor beta chain came from a study of blood T cell repertoires in COVID-19. Looking at the study overall: The United States, Italy and Spain were the sources of the acute and convalescent COVID-19 samples.

Trimming pared 2 bases from V and 2 bases from J, leaving 7 bases between. Germline V lookup: CDR1 MNHNS, CDR2 SASEGT. The CDR3 sequence is 13 residues long. Original analysis: Estimation of nucleated cell counts was performed using reference gene primer amplification. TCRdb's table, derived via immunoSEQ multiplex PCR, lists solely in-frame clones and lacks some. V and J calls plus clone size are reproduced from that table; the DNA served to infer D and trimming. The sample has about 80,000 clones, around 80% seen once. The origin of this receptor is a woman between 65 and 79 years old with acute or convalescent COVID-19. The V and J genes are TRBV6-1 and TRBJ2-7, with a weak D call TRBD2 (5 bases). Material: peripheral blood. CDR3: CASSELAPYEQYF. CDR3 bases: TGTGCCAGCAGTGAACTAGCCCCCTACGAGCAGTACTTC.